These 25 T cell receptor beta chains originate from one sample sequenced in a study of cytomegalovirus exposure and HLA in healthy donors. 13 Jbeta primers and 60 Vbeta primers were used for the PCR. Only in-frame clones appear in the TCRdb table, and some are missing; sequencing was by immunoSEQ multiplex PCR. The table includes under 200,000 clones, 75% detected once. The sequenced material came from PBMCs. The receptors shown here come from a man aged 18 to 29 in good health and CMV-seronegative.

This clone appeared once. This rearrangement joins TRBV7-9 to TRBJ2-5, with TRBD1 matching over 9 bases. Germline values: CDR1 SEHNR, CDR2 FQNEAQ (reference sequence). This CDR3 is 14 amino acids long. The ends lost 7 bases at V and 5 bases at J; junction bases unmatched: 8. The chain's CDR3 is CASTPVDRGETQYF. CDR3 DNA sequence: TGTGCCAGCACCCCCGTGGACAGGGGTGAGACCCAGTACTTC.

The V gene is TRBV9, the J gene TRBJ2-5; TRBD1 aligns across 8 bases. The CDR3 runs to 14 residues. With V trimmed by 4 bases and J by 5 bases, 7 bases remained unmatched. The germline CDR1 and CDR2 sequences are SGDLS and YYNGEE. CDR3 residues: CASSTRQGRETQYF. The CDR3 nucleotides read TGTGCCAGCAGCACCCGACAGGGGCGGGAGACCCAGTACTTC.

The chain uses TRBV15 and TRBJ1-5, with TRBD1 matching 7 bases. V was pared by 0 bases and J by 3 bases, with 2 bases of the junction left unmatched. CDR1 LNHNV and CDR2 YYDKDF come from the germline V gene (reference sequence). CDR3 length: 15 residues. This CDR3 reads CATSRDRGLNQPQHF. CDR3 nucleotide sequence: TGTGCCACCAGCAGAGATAGGGGGCTCAATCAGCCCCAGCATTTT.

The V call is TRBV28, the J call TRBJ2-7; possible D gene TRBD1, 6 bases. The germline V gene encodes CDR1 MDHEN and CDR2 SYDVKM. V gave up 10 bases and J gave up 4 bases, with 23 bases separating them. This CDR3 has 15 residues. The CDR3 protein is CATLSPQQGKYEQYF. CDR3 DNA sequence: TGTGCCACCCTTTCCCCTCAACAGGGTAAATACGAGCAGTACTTC.

The chain is built from TRBV6-5 and TRBJ2-5, with D unresolved. This CDR3 has 14 amino acids. The ends were cut back, 5 bases at V and 4 bases at J, with 14 bases in the middle. CDR1 is MNHEY, CDR2 SVGAGI, per germline. The CDR3, as DNA: TGTGCCAGCAGTCCCTCAATAGCTTCAGAGACCCAGTACTTC. It translates to CASSPSIASETQYF.

The chain couples TRBV11-2 to TRBJ1-2, with TRBD1 matching over 8 bases. The V segment lost 0 bases and the J segment 11 bases; nucleotides outside the gene matches: 2. The CDR3 contains 12 residues. Germline-derived CDR1 and CDR2 are SGHAT and FQNNGV. CDR3 residues: CASSLDGTGYTF. The DNA for the CDR3 is TGTGCCAGCAGCTTAGACGGGACAGGTTACACCTTC. Supplemented by reference TRBV11-2 and TRBJ1-2, the full variable domain reads EAGVAQSPRYKIIEKRQSVAFWCNPISGHATLYWYQQILGQGPKLLIQFQNNGVVDDSQLPKDRFSAERLKGVDSTLKIQPAKLEDSAVYLCASSLDGTGYTFGSGTRLTVV.

The V and J genes are TRBV5-4 and TRBJ2-6; possibly TRBD2 for D (6 bases). Per germline, CDR1 SGHNT and CDR2 YYREEE (reference sequence). This CDR3 comprises 18 residues. V lost 4 bases to trimming and J lost 1 base, with 18 bases between them. CDR3: CASSEEGGALSGANVLTF. The CDR3 bases are TGTGCCAGCAGCGAGGAAGGCGGGGCACTATCTGGGGCCAACGTCCTGACTTTC.

V usage is TRBV18 and J usage is TRBJ1-1, with no clear D. The germline gives CDR1 KGHSH, CDR2 LQKENI. V dropped 3 bases and J dropped 6 bases, with 20 bases sitting between them. The CDR3 extends over 16 amino acids. Here the CDR3 reads CASSPSPGAPEPEAFF. In nucleotides, the CDR3 is TGTGCCAGCTCACCTAGTCCGGGAGCGCCGGAACCTGAAGCTTTCTTT. Filled out from reference TRBV18 and TRBJ1-1, the complete variable domain reads NAGVMQNPRHLVRRRGQEARLRCSPMKGHSHVYWYRQLPEEGLKFMVYLQKENIIDESGMPKERFSAEFPKEGPSILRIQQVVRGDSAAYFCASSPSPGAPEPEAFFGQGTRLTVV.

This clone was picked up a small number of times. V usage is TRBV5-6 and J usage is TRBJ1-5; 8 bases are a match to TRBD1. Losses at the gene ends were 3 bases for V and 2 bases for J; bases not matched to a gene: 13. This CDR3 spans 18 amino acids. Germline assignment: CDR1 SGHDT and CDR2 YYEEEE. The CDR3 sequence is CASSSDRDRAIGNQPQHF. The CDR3, as DNA: TGTGCCAGCAGCTCGGACAGGGATAGGGCTATAGGCAATCAGCCCCAGCATTTT.

This clone was observed once. The chain recombines TRBV10-2 with TRBJ2-1; 9 bases are a match to TRBD1. CDR1 and CDR2 from the germline V gene are WSHSY and SAAADI. The CDR3 runs to 16 residues. V was pared by 2 bases and J by 7 bases, with 9 bases of the junction left unmatched. CDR3 region: CASSEPGGQGVNEQFF. CDR3 nucleotides: TGCGCCAGCAGTGAGCCGGGGGGACAGGGAGTTAATGAGCAGTTCTTC.

This clone was counted between two and nine times. The chain combines TRBV6-1 with TRBJ2-7, with TRBD1 identical over 11 bases. V lost 1 base, J lost 0 bases, and 11 bases stayed unmatched. Germline values: CDR1 MNHNS, CDR2 SASEGT. CDR3 length: 19 amino acids. In DNA form, the CDR3 reads TGTGCCAGCAGTGAAGAGACCGGACAGGGGGCGCCCAGCTCCTACGAGCAGTACTTC. It specifies CASSEETGQGAPSSYEQYF.

The rearrangement links TRBV2 to TRBJ1-1; 10 bases fit TRBD1. CDR3 length: 15 amino acids. V trimming: 5 bases; J trimming: 0 bases; junction bases outside the gene matches: 3. CDR1 is SNHLY and CDR2 is FYNNEI in the germline V gene. This CDR3 reads CASSWDRGMNTEAFF. CDR3 in DNA: TGTGCCAGCAGTTGGGACAGGGGAATGAACACTGAAGCTTTCTTT. The entire variable domain, with the rest obtained from reference TRBV2 and TRBJ1-1, is as follows: EPEVTQTPSHQVTQMGQEVILRCVPISNHLYFYWYRQILGQKVEFLVSFYNNEISEKSEIFDDQFSVERPDGSNFTLKIRSTKLEDSAMYFCASSWDRGMNTEAFFGQGTRLTVV.

The V and J genes are TRBV5-1 and TRBJ2-1, with a possible D match to TRBD2 (5 bases). Germline CDR1 SGHRS, CDR2 YFSETQ. CDR3 size: 13 residues. V lost 7 bases, J lost 8 bases, and 16 bases lay in between. The CDR3 nucleotides read TGCGCCAGCGGACCGGGGATGGGAGATGAGCAGTTCTTC. Protein: CASGPGMGDEQFF.

The chain couples TRBV29-1 to TRBJ1-1; a possible D gene is TRBD1 (5 bases). This CDR3 region has 13 residues. The germline V and J ends were trimmed by 6 bases and 0 bases, with 11 bases remaining between them. Per germline, CDR1 SQVTM and CDR2 ANQGSEA. The CDR3 region is CSVREAMNTEAFF. In nucleotides, the CDR3 is TGCAGCGTCAGGGAGGCGATGAACACTGAAGCTTTCTTT.

This chain links TRBV10-1 with TRBJ1-1, with unresolved D. The V end lost 3 bases, the J end lost 5 bases, and 10 bases lay between the germline ends. The CDR3 sequence is 13 residues long. Germline CDR1 WNHNN, CDR2 SYGVQD (reference sequence). CDR3 in amino acids: CASSDGVVTEAFF. CDR3 nucleotide sequence: TGCGCCAGCAGTGACGGGGTTGTAACTGAAGCTTTCTTT.

This chain links TRBV6-5 with TRBJ2-7, with a weak D call TRBD1 (6 bases). CDR1 and CDR2 from the germline V gene are MNHEY and SVGAGI. This CDR3 region has 14 residues. V shed 6 bases and J shed 3 bases, with 15 bases lying between them. CDR3 bases: TGTGCCAGCAGCGAGACCGGGACAAACTACGAGCAGTACTTC. Protein product: CASSETGTNYEQYF.

This clone appeared a few times. The rearrangement joins TRBV5-4 to TRBJ2-4, with D tentatively TRBD1 (5 bases). V was clipped by 1 base and J by 3 bases, with 14 bases between them. Germline-derived CDR1 and CDR2 are SGHNT and YYREEE (reference sequence). This CDR3 has 16 amino acids. The CDR3 sequence is CASSLQGLRGKNIQYF. The CDR3 bases are TGTGCCAGCAGCTTGCAGGGTTTAAGAGGCAAAAACATTCAGTACTTC.

The V and J genes are TRBV19 and TRBJ1-5; perhaps TRBD1 as D (5 bases). This CDR3 is 15 amino acids long. The V end lost 8 bases, the J end lost 4 bases, and 18 bases lay between the germline ends. Germline CDR1 reads LNHDA; CDR2 reads SQIVND (reference sequence). The CDR3 loop is CASGVGQKGNQPQHF. CDR3 DNA: TGTGCCAGTGGGGTGGGGCAGAAGGGGAATCAGCCCCAGCATTTT.

This clone was detected only a few times. The rearrangement links TRBV2 to TRBJ2-7; 7 bases fit TRBD1. Looked up from germline, CDR1 is SNHLY and CDR2 is FYNNEI. The V gene end was trimmed by 10 bases and the J gene end by 2 bases; junction bases not matched to a gene: 11. This CDR3 has 14 amino acids. CDR3 DNA: TGTGCCACGACAGGGTCCAGTGGGCCCTACGAGCAGTACTTC. It encodes CATTGSSGPYEQYF.

The chain is built from TRBV2 and TRBJ2-7; a weak D match, TRBD1 (5 bases). The CDR3 is 12 residues long. V was trimmed by 10 bases and J by 0 bases, leaving 10 bases between them. Germline V CDR1 and CDR2: SNHLY, FYNNEI. CDR3 amino acids: CATTGNSYEQYF. Written as DNA, the CDR3 is TGTGCCACCACAGGCAACTCCTACGAGCAGTACTTC.

V usage is TRBV14 and J usage is TRBJ2-1; 7 bases fit TRBD1. With 5 bases clipped from V and 1 base from J, the junction kept 8 bases outside the gene matches. The CDR3 is 16 residues long. Germline CDR1 SGHDN, CDR2 FVKESK. CDR3 amino acids: CASSSPGQLSYNEQFF. In DNA, the CDR3 is TGTGCCAGCAGCTCACCGGGACAGTTATCCTACAATGAGCAGTTCTTC. Full variable domain (rest looked up from reference TRBV14 and TRBJ2-1): EAGVTQFPSHSVIEKGQTVTLRCDPISGHDNLYWYRRVMGKEIKFLLHFVKESKQDESGMPNNRFLAERTGGTYSTLKVQPAELEDSGVYFCASSSPGQLSYNEQFFGPGTRLTVL.

V usage is TRBV5-4 and J usage is TRBJ2-7; 9 positions match TRBD2. This CDR3 comprises 15 residues. Looked up from germline, CDR1 is SGHNT and CDR2 is YYREEE (reference sequence). The V segment lost 3 bases and the J segment 3 bases; nucleotides outside the gene matches: 7. CDR3 DNA: TGTGCCAGCAGCTCTTGGGCGGGGGGGTTCTACGAGCAGTACTTC. Translated, it gives CASSSWAGGFYEQYF.

The chain combines TRBV4-3 with TRBJ2-7; perhaps TRBD2 as D (6 bases). Germline CDR1 is LGHNA and CDR2 is YSLEER. The ends were cut back, 0 bases at V and 2 bases at J, with 8 bases in the middle. The CDR3 runs to 14 residues. CDR3 nucleotide sequence: TGCGCCAGCAGCCAAGATTGGGGGGCCTACGAGCAGTACTTC. This codes for CASSQDWGAYEQYF.

The genes are TRBV7-9 and TRBJ1-1; 8 bases map to TRBD1. The germline CDR1 and CDR2 sequences are SEHNR and FQNEAQ (reference sequence). This CDR3 has 14 amino acids. With 8 bases clipped from V and 5 bases from J, the junction kept 10 bases outside the gene matches. CDR3: CASASDRGGTEAFF. DNA of the CDR3: TGTGCCAGCGCGAGCGACAGGGGAGGGACTGAAGCTTTCTTT.

The rearrangement uses TRBV5-1 and TRBJ2-3; D ambiguous. Trimming left V 5 bases short and J 1 base short, with 11 bases between. The CDR3 consists of 14 residues. CDR1 is SGHRS, CDR2 YFSETQ, per germline. CDR3 bases: TGCGCCAGCAGTTACCCGGGTGGCACAGATACGCAGTATTTT. Amino acid sequence: CASSYPGGTDTQYF. Using reference TRBV5-1 and TRBJ2-3 for the parts outside the CDR3, the full variable domain is KAGVTQTPRYLIKTRGQQVTLSCSPISGHRSVSWYQQTPGQGLQFLFEYFSETQRNKGNFPGRFSGRQFSNSRSEMNVSTLELGDSALYLCASSYPGGTDTQYFGPGTRLTVL.